This is a list of T cell receptor beta chains from one sample in a study of shared T cell receptors in the human thymus. Produced via immunoSEQ multiplex PCR; TCRdb's table is partial and in-frame only. Here the sample spans 600,000 to 900,000 clones, approximately 83% being singletons. This sample was shared with a second study, whose subject was human thymus T cells.

The sequenced sample consisted of thymocytes. The receptors here all came from a girl less than two years old with a congenital heart defect. Each CDR3 is given with its conserved first and last residue. Fields, in order: D gene, clone size, V gene, J gene, CDR3 protein, CDR3 DNA. The D gene is left open where the match is weak. The size entry is marked missing in some rows and otherwise reads once, few, many or a size class.

d_gene: TRBD1
abundance: .
v_gene: TRBV29-1
j_gene: TRBJ1-1
CDR3aa: CSVVGRGDSGMNTEAFF
CDR3nt: TGCAGCGTTGTAGGCAGGGGGGATTCAGGCATGAACACTGAAGCTTTCTTT

d_gene: .
abundance: .
v_gene: TRBV2
j_gene: TRBJ1-4
CDR3aa: CATPRQGHNEKLFF
CDR3nt: TGTGCCACCCCCCGGCAGGGTCATAATGAAAAACTGTTTTTT

d_gene: .
abundance: .
v_gene: TRBV7-6
j_gene: TRBJ1-1
CDR3aa: CASSLLYSPVGPGTEAFF
CDR3nt: TGTGCCAGCAGCTTATTATATTCCCCCGTGGGGCCCGGCACTGAAGCTTTCTTT

d_gene: TRBD1
abundance: .
v_gene: TRBV7-8
j_gene: TRBJ1-5
CDR3aa: CASSLVGTGEPQHF
CDR3nt: TGTGCCAGCAGCTTAGTCGGGACAGGGGAGCCCCAGCATTTT

d_gene: .
abundance: .
v_gene: TRBV14
j_gene: TRBJ1-1
CDR3aa: CASSPGPVNTEAFF
CDR3nt: TGTGCCAGCAGCCCCGGTCCTGTGAACACTGAAGCTTTCTTT

d_gene: TRBD1
abundance: .
v_gene: TRBV6-5
j_gene: TRBJ1-5
CDR3aa: CASSTDRGLQPQHF
CDR3nt: TGTGCCAGCAGCACGGACAGGGGGCTTCAGCCCCAGCATTTT

d_gene: TRBD1
abundance: once
v_gene: TRBV28
j_gene: TRBJ1-5
CDR3aa: CASRPHGTGGINQPQHF
CDR3nt: TGTGCCAGCAGACCCCACGGGACAGGGGGAATCAATCAGCCCCAGCATTTT

d_gene: .
abundance: .
v_gene: TRBV4-3
j_gene: TRBJ1-1
CDR3aa: CASSQRVRRGNTEAFF
CDR3nt: TGCGCCAGCAGCCAAAGGGTAAGACGGGGGAACACTGAAGCTTTCTTT

d_gene: TRBD1
abundance: .
v_gene: TRBV25-1
j_gene: TRBJ2-2
CDR3aa: CASRNRGRSNTGELFF
CDR3nt: TGTGCCAGCAGGAACAGGGGGCGGTCGAACACCGGGGAGCTGTTTTTT

d_gene: .
abundance: few
v_gene: TRBV11-2
j_gene: TRBJ2-7
CDR3aa: CASSATRTREQYF
CDR3nt: TGTGCCAGCAGCGCAACGAGGACTCGCGAGCAGTACTTC